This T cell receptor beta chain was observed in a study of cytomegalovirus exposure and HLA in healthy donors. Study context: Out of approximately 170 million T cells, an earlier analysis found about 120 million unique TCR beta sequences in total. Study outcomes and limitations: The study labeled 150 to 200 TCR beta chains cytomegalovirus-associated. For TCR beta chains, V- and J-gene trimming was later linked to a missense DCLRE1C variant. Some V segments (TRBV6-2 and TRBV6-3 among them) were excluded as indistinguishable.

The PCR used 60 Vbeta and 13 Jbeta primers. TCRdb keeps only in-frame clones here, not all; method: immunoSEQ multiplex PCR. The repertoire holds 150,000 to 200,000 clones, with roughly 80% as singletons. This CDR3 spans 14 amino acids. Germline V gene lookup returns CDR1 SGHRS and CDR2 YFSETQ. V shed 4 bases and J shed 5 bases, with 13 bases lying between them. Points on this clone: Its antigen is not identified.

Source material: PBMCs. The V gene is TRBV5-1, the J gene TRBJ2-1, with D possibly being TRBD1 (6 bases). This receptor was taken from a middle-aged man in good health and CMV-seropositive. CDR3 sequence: CASSIQGSHNEQFF. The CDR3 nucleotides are TGCGCCAGCAGCATACAGGGATCCCACAATGAGCAGTTCTTC.